The rows below give T cell receptor beta chains drawn from one sample of a study of blood T cell repertoires in COVID-19. The method was immunoSEQ multiplex PCR; TCRdb's version includes in-frame clones alone and lacks a portion of them. The sample lists approximately 400,000 clones; approximately 88% were seen once. Source material: peripheral blood. The source is a woman aged 45-65 years with COVID-19, enrolled during active disease. Each CDR3 is given with its conserved first and last residue. The D gene is left open where the match is weak. Clone size, where shown, is once, few, many, or a class for clones that have expanded.

d_gene	abundance	v_gene	j_gene	CDR3aa	CDR3nt
.	once	TRBV7-2	TRBJ2-7	CASSLPLGGARSEQYF	TGTGCCAGCAGCTTACCCTTGGGAGGTGCCCGGAGCGAGCAGTACTTC
.	.	TRBV5-1	TRBJ1-2	CASSGGALIYGYTF	TGCGCCAGCAGTGGAGGGGCGCTTATCTATGGCTACACCTTC
.	.	TRBV2	TRBJ2-6	CASSERVSSGANVLTF	TGTGCCAGCAGTGAGAGGGTTTCCTCTGGGGCCAACGTCCTGACTTTC
.	.	TRBV7-2	TRBJ1-2	CASSLGGPNYGYTF	TGTGCCAGCAGCTTAGGTGGCCCTAACTATGGCTACACCTTC
.	.	TRBV7-9	TRBJ1-1	CASSAAAGVVYEAFF	TGTGCCAGCAGCGCTGCGGCAGGGGTAGTGTATGAAGCTTTCTTT
.	.	TRBV7-2	TRBJ1-6	CASSLVTGLYSPLHF	TGTGCCAGCAGCTTAGTAACAGGGTTGTATTCACCCCTCCACTTT
TRBD1	.	TRBV19	TRBJ1-4	CASINNRDRGEKLFF	TGTGCCAGTATCAACAACCGGGACAGGGGTGAAAAACTGTTTTTT
TRBD1	.	TRBV18	TRBJ1-2	CASSLSGQGQSYGYTF	TGTGCCAGCTCACTCTCCGGGCAGGGACAGAGCTATGGCTACACCTTC
.	.	TRBV2	TRBJ2-1	CASTGKEFF	TGTGCCAGCACCGGGAAAGAGTTCTTC
TRBD1	.	TRBV19	TRBJ2-7	CASSIWGQGDPKQYF	TGTGCCAGTAGTATATGGGGACAGGGTGATCCCAAGCAGTACTTC
TRBD1	.	TRBV9	TRBJ1-3	CASSPRQGGNTGNTIYF	TGTGCCAGCAGCCCCCGACAGGGGGGGAACACTGGAAACACCATATATTTT
.	.	TRBV11-2	TRBJ1-5	CASSGGDSQPQHF	TGTGCCAGCAGCGGAGGGGATTCTCAGCCCCAGCATTTT
.	.	TRBV27	TRBJ1-1	CASSNNRDAEAFF	TGTGCCAGCAGTAACAACAGGGACGCTGAAGCTTTCTTT
TRBD1	.	TRBV5-5	TRBJ2-7	CASSYTGTGTYEQYF	TGTGCCAGCAGCTATACCGGGACAGGGACCTACGAGCAGTACTTC
.	.	TRBV6-5	TRBJ1-1	CASSPDSAALTEAFF	TGTGCCAGCAGTCCCGACTCGGCAGCTCTCACTGAAGCTTTCTTT
TRBD2	.	TRBV4-1	TRBJ2-3	CASSLSRGITDTQYF	TGCGCCAGCAGCCTTTCGCGGGGGATCACAGATACGCAGTATTTT